A single TCR beta chain is shown here with its context. The antigen remains undetermined. It was with 60 Vbeta and 13 Jbeta primers that the PCR ran. Original handling: Later, roughly 80 million unique TCR beta chains were counted in an analysis, and approximately 9.9 million of them were shared. Generated by immunoSEQ multiplex PCR, the TCRdb table keeps only in-frame clones and is missing some. From that table come the V and J calls and clone size; the DNA was used to work out D and trimming. This table holds roughly 180,000 clones, approximately 84% found once. The sample comes from a study of cytomegalovirus exposure and HLA in healthy donors. Regarding the study as a whole: Sequences of the TCR beta chain were said to predict the HLA-A and HLA-B alleles of most subjects accurately. One cluster of highly shared sequence variants probably arose as a sequencing artifact. It was taken for granted in presence/absence analyses that sequencing depth across donors was roughly uniform.

This CDR3 is built from 11 residues. CDR1 and CDR2 (germline): LNHDA, SQIVND (reference sequence). With 6 bases removed from V and 8 bases from J, the gap between germline ends came to 10 bases. Sequences were obtained from PBMCs. The chain joins TRBV19 to TRBJ1-2; D call uncertain. The clonotype comes from a woman in her 30s in good health and CMV-seropositive. For the CDR3, the DNA is TGTGCCAGTAGGGCTGGGAGAGGCTACACCTTC. It specifies CASRAGRGYTF.